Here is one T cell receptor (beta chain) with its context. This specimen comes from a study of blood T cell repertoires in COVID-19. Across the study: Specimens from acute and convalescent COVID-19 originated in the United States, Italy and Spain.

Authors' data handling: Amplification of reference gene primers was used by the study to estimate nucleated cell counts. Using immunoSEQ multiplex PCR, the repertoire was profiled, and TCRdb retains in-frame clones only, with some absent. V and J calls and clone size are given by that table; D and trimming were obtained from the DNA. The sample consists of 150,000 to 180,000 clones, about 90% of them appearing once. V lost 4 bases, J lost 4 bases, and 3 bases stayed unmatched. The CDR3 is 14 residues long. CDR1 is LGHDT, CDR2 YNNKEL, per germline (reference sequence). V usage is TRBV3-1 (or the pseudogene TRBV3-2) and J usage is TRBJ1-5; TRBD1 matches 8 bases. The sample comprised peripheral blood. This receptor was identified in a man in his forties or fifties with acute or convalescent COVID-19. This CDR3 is CASSLDRANQPQHF. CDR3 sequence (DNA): TGTGCCAGCAGCCTGGACAGGGCTAATCAGCCCCAGCATTTT.